These 19 T cell receptor beta chains share one sample of origin, sequenced in a study of CD8 T cells in ankylosing spondylitis. TCRdb re-called the 5' RACE reads with MiXCR, one entry per CDR3 protein. The table includes 340,000 or so distinct CDR3 sequences, over 12% detected once. The specimen sequenced was blood, either unsorted or a sorted T cell fraction (not recorded which). The receptor set was obtained from a male donor with ankylosing spondylitis or in good health (not recorded which).

The rearrangement uses TRBV29-1 and TRBJ2-2, with a tentative D call TRBD1 (6 bases). This CDR3 region has 14 residues. Trimming cost V 4 bases and J 0 bases, with 9 bases left between them. Per germline, CDR1 SQVTM and CDR2 ANQGSEA. The CDR3 loop reads CSVAGHPNTGELFF. The CDR3 region has the DNA TGCAGCGTTGCGGGACATCCGAACACCGGGGAGCTGTTTTTT.

The chain uses TRBV9 and TRBJ2-3; D is undetermined. Deletions cut 2 bases from V and 5 bases from J, with 12 bases between. Germline V gene data show CDR1 as SGDLS and CDR2 as YYNGEE. CDR3 length: 14 amino acids. The CDR3: CASSVLHAKDTQYF. CDR3 nucleotide sequence: TGTGCCAGCAGCGTCCTCCATGCGAAAGATACGCAGTATTTT.

The chain carries TRBV20-1 and TRBJ2-3; 7 bases are a match to TRBD2. V shed 0 bases, J shed 0 bases, and the junction held 3 bases outside the gene matches. The germline CDR1 and CDR2 sequences are DFQATT and SNEGSKA (reference sequence). The CDR3 consists of 15 residues. Written as DNA, the CDR3 is TGCAGTGCTAGAGAACTAGCGATGAGCACAGATACGCAGTATTTT. It translates to CSARELAMSTDTQYF.

The V gene is TRBV12-3 or TRBV12-4, the J gene TRBJ1-3; D might be TRBD1 (5 bases). The germline V and J ends were trimmed by 7 bases and 0 bases, with 16 bases remaining between them. CDR3 size: 16 residues. The CDR3 DNA follows: TGTGCCAGCACACCGGGAGGGGTGAGCTCTGGAAACACCATATATTTT. As protein: CASTPGGVSSGNTIYF.

This clonotype showed up just a few times. The V call is TRBV5-1, the J call TRBJ2-3, with D unresolved. Germline CDR1 SGHRS, CDR2 YFSETQ. Deletions cut 4 bases from V and 2 bases from J, with 17 bases between. The CDR3 runs to 16 residues. The CDR3 region is CASSASLATITDTQYF. For the CDR3, the DNA is TGCGCCAGCAGCGCCAGTCTCGCCACTATCACAGATACGCAGTATTTT. Supplemented by reference TRBV5-1 and TRBJ2-3, the full variable domain reads KAGVTQTPRYLIKTRGQQVTLSCSPISGHRSVSWYQQTPGQGLQFLFEYFSETQRNKGNFPGRFSGRQFSNSRSEMNVSTLELGDSALYLCASSASLATITDTQYFGPGTRLTVL.

This clonotype was counted only a few times. The chain is built from TRBV2 and TRBJ2-1, with TRBD2 matching 10 bases. The CDR3 length is 15 residues. The V gene's germline CDR1 is SNHLY and CDR2 FYNNEI. V was pared by 4 bases and J by 5 bases, with 5 bases of the junction left unmatched. The CDR3 loop reads CASSAALAGDNEQFF. The CDR3 nucleotides are TGTGCCAGCAGTGCCGCCCTAGCGGGAGACAATGAGCAGTTCTTC.

This chain joins TRBV9 and TRBJ2-7; TRBD2 is a possible D gene (5 bases). The CDR3 has 15 amino acids. Trimming cost V 4 bases and J 0 bases, with 14 bases left between them. The germline V gene has CDR1 SGDLS and CDR2 YYNGEE. The CDR3 here is CASSPREGTSYEQYF. Here the CDR3 DNA reads TGTGCCAGCAGCCCAAGAGAGGGTACCTCCTACGAGCAGTACTTC.

This clonotype was seen more than once but under ten times. This chain joins TRBV5-1 and TRBJ2-1; 11 bases fit TRBD1. Germline values: CDR1 SGHRS, CDR2 YFSETQ. The CDR3 totals 15 residues. Trimming removed 5 bases from V and 7 bases from J; junction bases left unmatched: 8. The CDR3, as DNA: TGCGCCAGCAGAACAATCGGGACAGGGGGGAATGAGCAGTTCTTC. This gives the protein CASRTIGTGGNEQFF.

This chain links TRBV9 with TRBJ2-5, with 10 bases matching TRBD2. This CDR3 is built from 14 residues. Germline CDR1 SGDLS, CDR2 YYNGEE. The V and J ends lost 6 bases and 5 bases, in that order; junction bases with no gene match: 7. The CDR3 DNA is TGTGCCAGCACCCCGGCGGGACTAGCGGAGACCCAGTACTTC. Protein product: CASTPAGLAETQYF. The full variable domain, rest sourced from reference TRBV9 and TRBJ2-5, is DSGVTQTPKHLITATGQRVTLRCSPRSGDLSVYWYQQSLDQGLQFLIQYYNGEERAKGNILERFSAQQFPDLHSELNLSSLELGDSALYFCASTPAGLAETQYFGPGTRLLVL.

This clonotype was seen only a few times. The chain recombines TRBV5-6 with TRBJ1-1, with 10 bases identical to TRBD1. CDR1 is SGHDT and CDR2 is YYEEEE in the germline V gene. The trim removed 5 bases at V and 0 bases at J, leaving 7 bases unmatched. The CDR3 runs to 16 residues. The CDR3 sequence: CASRYRDRGLNTEAFF. As DNA, the CDR3 is TGTGCCAGCAGATACCGGGACAGGGGCTTGAACACTGAAGCTTTCTTT.

This clonotype was counted at least ten times. The chain combines TRBV18 with TRBJ2-3; D gene uncertain. Per the germline V gene, CDR1 is KGHSH and CDR2 is LQKENI. The V and J ends lost 4 bases and 5 bases respectively, with 7 bases between them. This CDR3 has 12 residues. As DNA, the CDR3 is TGTGCCAGCTCACTGGATGAAGATACGCAGTATTTT. This translates into CASSLDEDTQYF.

This clonotype was seen a handful of times. This chain uses TRBV20-1 with TRBJ2-1; D remains ambiguous. The CDR3 runs 16 residues. Trimming took off 1 base at V and 0 bases at J, with 13 bases between the two ends. Germline V gene sequence: CDR1 DFQATT, CDR2 SNEGSKA (reference sequence). The CDR3 sequence: CSARARPLSSYNEQFF. CDR3 DNA: TGCAGTGCTAGAGCCCGCCCCTTGTCCTCCTACAATGAGCAGTTCTTC.

The chain couples TRBV5-1 to TRBJ2-2, with TRBD1 matching 7 bases. CDR1 is SGHRS, CDR2 YFSETQ, per germline. The CDR3 is 15 amino acids. Germline trimming cut 0 bases from V and 5 bases from J; bases unmatched to any gene: 4. CDR3 nucleotide sequence: TGCGCCAGCAGCTTGGAAACAGGGGAGACCGGGGAGCTGTTTTTT. Translation gives CASSLETGETGELFF.

This clonotype was picked up many times. The J gene is TRBJ2-7, the V gene TRBV29-1; D gene ambiguous. Germline loops: CDR1 SQVTM, CDR2 ANQGSEA. CDR3 length: 8 amino acids. The V and J ends lost 2 bases and 13 bases respectively, with 6 bases between them. In DNA, the CDR3 is TGCAGCGTTGAAAACGGATACTTC. It is translated as CSVENGYF.

This clonotype turned up a few times. This chain connects TRBV6-1 to TRBJ1-6; 8 nucleotides line up with TRBD1. Germline values: CDR1 MNHNS, CDR2 SASEGT. The CDR3 has 14 residues. V lost 4 bases, J lost 9 bases, and 5 bases stayed unmatched. The CDR3 here is CASSADRGGSPLHF. The CDR3 DNA reads TGTGCCAGCAGTGCCGACAGGGGAGGTTCACCCCTCCACTTT.

V usage is TRBV20-1 and J usage is TRBJ2-1, with TRBD2 matching 9 bases. The CDR3 runs 16 residues. Germline trimming cut 0 bases from V and 4 bases from J; bases unmatched to any gene: 7. Germline V gene data show CDR1 as DFQATT and CDR2 as SNEGSKA (reference sequence). CDR3 region: CSARDTTSGRYNEQFF. As DNA, the CDR3 is TGCAGTGCTAGAGATACAACTAGCGGGCGTTACAATGAGCAGTTCTTC.

CDR3 nucleotide sequence: TGTGCCAGCAGCTTAGGGGGACTAGCGCTTCTTAATGAGCAGTTCTTC. This gives the protein CASSLGGLALLNEQFF. The genes are TRBV7-2 and TRBJ2-1, with 10 bases lining up with TRBD2. J gave up 7 bases and V 1 base, and 7 bases lay outside the gene matches. The CDR3 length is 16 residues. Germline loops: CDR1 SGHTA, CDR2 FQGNSA.

This chain connects TRBV20-1 to TRBJ2-5; D gene unclear. This CDR3 comprises 12 residues. Trimming cost V 6 bases and J 1 base, with 9 bases left between them. From germline, CDR1 is DFQATT and CDR2 SNEGSKA (reference sequence). As DNA, the CDR3 is TGCAGTGCCCCTACGATCCAAGAGACCCAGTACTTC. It translates to CSAPTIQETQYF.

This clonotype has just a few counts. The V and J genes are TRBV18 and TRBJ2-3; no reliable D call. Germline CDR1 KGHSH, CDR2 LQKENI. Deletions cut 3 bases from V and 5 bases from J, with 12 bases between. The CDR3 consists of 14 residues. CDR3 coding DNA: TGTGCCAGCTCACCTAGGCTAGAGGTAGATACGCAGTATTTT. It yields the protein CASSPRLEVDTQYF.